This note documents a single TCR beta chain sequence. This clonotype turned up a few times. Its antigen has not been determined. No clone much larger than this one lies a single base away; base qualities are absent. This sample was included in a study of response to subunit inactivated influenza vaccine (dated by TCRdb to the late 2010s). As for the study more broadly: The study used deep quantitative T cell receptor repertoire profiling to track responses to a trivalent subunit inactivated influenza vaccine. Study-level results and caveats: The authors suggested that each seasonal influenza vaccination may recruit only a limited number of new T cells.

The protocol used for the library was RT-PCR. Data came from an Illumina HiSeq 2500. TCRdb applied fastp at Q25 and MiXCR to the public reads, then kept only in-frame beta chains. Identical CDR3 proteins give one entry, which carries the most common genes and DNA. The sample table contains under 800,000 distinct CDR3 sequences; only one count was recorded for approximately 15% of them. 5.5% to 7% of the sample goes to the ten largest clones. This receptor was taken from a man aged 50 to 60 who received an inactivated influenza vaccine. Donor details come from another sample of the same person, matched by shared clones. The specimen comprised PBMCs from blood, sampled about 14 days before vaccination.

The sequenced DNA: TGTGCCAGCAGTGACCCCCGGGACCCCTACAATGAGCAGTTCTTC. The translation is CASSDPRDPYNEQFF. The chain uses TRBV25-1 and TRBJ2-1; the D gene cannot be resolved beyond TRBD1 or TRBD2, each matching 5 bases. The germline V gene encodes CDR1 MGHDK and CDR2 SYGVNS. V lost 3 bases and J lost 2 bases; the stretch between them is 11 bases long. The CDR3, cysteine through phenylalanine, is 15 amino acids long. Here the CDR3 DNA is all that survives: 45 bases in frame from base 1.